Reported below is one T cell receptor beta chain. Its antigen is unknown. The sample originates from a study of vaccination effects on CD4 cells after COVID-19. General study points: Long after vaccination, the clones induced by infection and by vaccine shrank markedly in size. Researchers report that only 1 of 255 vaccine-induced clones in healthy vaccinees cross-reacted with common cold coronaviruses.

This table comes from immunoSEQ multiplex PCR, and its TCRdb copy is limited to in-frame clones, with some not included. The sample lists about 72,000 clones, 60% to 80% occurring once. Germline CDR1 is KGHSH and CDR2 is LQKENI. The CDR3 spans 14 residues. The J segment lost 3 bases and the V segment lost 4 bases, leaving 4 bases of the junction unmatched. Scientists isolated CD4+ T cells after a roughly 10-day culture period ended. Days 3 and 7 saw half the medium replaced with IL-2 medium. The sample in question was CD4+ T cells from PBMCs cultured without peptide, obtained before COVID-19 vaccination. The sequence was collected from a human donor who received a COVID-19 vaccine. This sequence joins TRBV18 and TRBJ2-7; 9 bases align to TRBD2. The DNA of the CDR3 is TGTGCCAGCTCACGATTTAGCGGGGGCTACGAGCAGTACGTC. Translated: CASSRFSGGYEQYV.